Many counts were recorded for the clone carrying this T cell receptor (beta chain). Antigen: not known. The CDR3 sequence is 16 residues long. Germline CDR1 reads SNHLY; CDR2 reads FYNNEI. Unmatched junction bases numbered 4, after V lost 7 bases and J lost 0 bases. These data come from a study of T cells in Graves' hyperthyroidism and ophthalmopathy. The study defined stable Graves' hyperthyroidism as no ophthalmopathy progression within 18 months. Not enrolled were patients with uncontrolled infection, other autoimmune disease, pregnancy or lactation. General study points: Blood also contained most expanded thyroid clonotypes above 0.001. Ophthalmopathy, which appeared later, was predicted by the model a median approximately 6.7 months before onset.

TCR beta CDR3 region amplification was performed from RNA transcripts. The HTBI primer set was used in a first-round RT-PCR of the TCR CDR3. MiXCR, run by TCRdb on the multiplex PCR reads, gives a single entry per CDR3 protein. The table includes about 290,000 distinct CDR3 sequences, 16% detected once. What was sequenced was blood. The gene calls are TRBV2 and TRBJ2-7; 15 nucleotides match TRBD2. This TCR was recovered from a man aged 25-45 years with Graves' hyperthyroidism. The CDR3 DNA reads TGTGCCAGCATAGGGACTAGCGGGAGGAACTCCTACGAGCAGTACTTC. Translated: CASIGTSGRNSYEQYF.